Sequencing of this T cell receptor beta chain was carried out in a study of cytotoxic CD8 clonotypes in ibrutinib-treated CLL. Study information: The sample average was about 270,000 productive templates and tens of thousands of productive rearrangements.

Per the germline V gene, CDR1 is MGHRA and CDR2 is YSYEKL. With V trimmed by 3 bases and J by 4 bases, 1 base remained unmatched. This CDR3 comprises 14 residues. Investigators sourced approximately 2 micrograms of genomic DNA from cryopreserved PBMCs for TCR beta libraries. Study-wide findings and caveats: Few clonotypes were public, and these shrank or held steady under treatment. Pretreatment clonality was elevated relative to age-matched healthy donors and paralleled circulating CD8+ T-cell counts.

Details on this clone: Its antigen remains unknown.

Libraries were prepared by immunoSEQ multiplex PCR; TCRdb keeps only in-frame clonotypes and omits some of them. Here the sample spans more than 200,000 clones, 70% being singletons. The sample was PBMCs, taken after 24 months of ibrutinib treatment. This TCR was sampled from a human donor with chronic lymphocytic leukemia. The V gene is TRBV4-1, the J gene TRBJ1-5, with TRBD1 identical over 9 bases. DNA of the CDR3: TGCGCCAGCAGCCACGGGACAGGGAATCAGCCCCAGCATTTT. Protein sequence: CASSHGTGNQPQHF.